These T cell receptor beta chains were read from a single sample in a study of blood T cell repertoires in COVID-19. Using immunoSEQ multiplex PCR, the repertoire was profiled, and TCRdb retains in-frame clones only, with some absent. Counted here are 50,000 to 80,000 clones, roughly 82% occurring once; the ten biggest clones make up 5.6%. What was sequenced was peripheral blood. The source is a woman aged 60-70 years with acute or convalescent COVID-19. Both conserved end residues are part of each CDR3. Fields, in order: clone size, J gene, D gene, V gene, CDR3 protein, CDR3 DNA. D genes are given only for firm matches. The listing skips clone size in some rows; elsewhere it reads once, few, many or a size class.

few	TRBJ2-1	-	TRBV4-2	CASSSRNEQFF	TGTGCCAGCAGCTCGAGGAATGAGCAGTTCTTC
-	TRBJ1-6	TRBD1	TRBV27	CASGEGAALNSPLHF	TGTGCCAGCGGAGAGGGGGCGGCTCTTAATTCACCCCTCCACTTT
-	TRBJ2-3	-	TRBV7-2	CASSLVPLAGTDTQYF	TGTGCCAGCAGCTTAGTACCCCTGGCGGGCACAGATACGCAGTATTTT
-	TRBJ1-2	-	TRBV12-3/TRBV12-4	CASSFGENFGYTF	TGTGCCAGCAGTTTTGGTGAGAACTTCGGCTACACCTTC
few	TRBJ2-1	-	TRBV12-2	CASRSGLAIYEQFF	TGTGCAAGTCGCTCGGGACTAGCGATCTATGAGCAGTTCTTC
-	TRBJ2-1	TRBD1	TRBV19	CASRGQGKGEQFF	TGTGCCAGTAGGGGACAGGGTAAAGGTGAGCAGTTCTTC
once	TRBJ1-1	-	TRBV7-8	CASSLEVGGGRTEAFF	TGTGCCAGCAGCTTAGAGGTCGGGGGTGGGAGAACTGAAGCTTTCTTT
-	TRBJ2-1	-	TRBV5-6	CASSVGGAQFF	TGTGCCAGCAGTGTGGGGGGGGCGCAGTTCTTC
-	TRBJ1-5	TRBD1	TRBV2	CASRGGRGNQPQHF	TGTGCCAGCAGAGGGGGCCGAGGCAATCAGCCCCAGCATTTT
few	TRBJ1-1	-	TRBV5-1	CASSSLMNTEAFF	TGCGCCAGCAGCTCCCTAATGAACACTGAAGCTTTCTTT
-	TRBJ2-7	-	TRBV10-1	CASSPITGTNEQYF	TGCGCCAGCAGCCCCATAACAGGAACCAACGAGCAGTACTTC
-	TRBJ1-2	-	TRBV10-3	CAISDGEYNYGYTF	TGTGCCATCAGTGACGGGGAGTATAACTATGGCTACACCTTC
once	TRBJ2-1	-	TRBV6-5	CASTEGGRGEQFF	TGTGCCAGCACCGAAGGCGGCAGGGGAGAGCAGTTCTTC
-	TRBJ1-5	-	TRBV27	CASSLSSGYSNQPQHF	TGTGCCAGCAGTTTATCGTCAGGGTATAGCAATCAGCCCCAGCATTTT
-	TRBJ2-6	TRBD1	TRBV4-1	CASSQAQGAGANVLTF	TGCGCCAGCAGCCAAGCACAGGGGGCTGGGGCCAACGTCCTGACTTTC
-	TRBJ2-3	TRBD2	TRBV7-2	CASSSRTSGGADTQYF	TGTGCCAGCAGCTCCAGGACTAGCGGGGGGGCAGATACGCAGTATTTT
-	TRBJ1-1	TRBD1	TRBV5-6	CASSLVGQPNTEAFF	TGTGCCAGCAGCTTGGTGGGACAGCCGAACACTGAAGCTTTCTTT
-	TRBJ1-3	-	TRBV9	CASSEDRTSGNTIYF	TGTGCCAGCAGCGAAGACAGAACCTCTGGAAACACCATATATTTT
-	TRBJ2-2	-	TRBV30	CARSRGGGTGELFF	TGTGCCAGATCTAGGGGGGGAGGCACCGGGGAGCTGTTTTTT
-	TRBJ1-5	-	TRBV5-1	CASSLGGTDQPQHF	TGCGCCAGCAGCTTGGGAGGTACGGATCAGCCCCAGCATTTT
-	TRBJ1-1	-	TRBV5-8	CASSFRAEAFF	TGTGCCAGCAGCTTCAGGGCTGAAGCTTTCTTT
-	TRBJ2-7	TRBD2	TRBV10-3	CAISESRGGTHEQYF	TGTGCCATCAGTGAGTCGCGGGGGGGCACACACGAGCAGTACTTC
-	TRBJ2-2	TRBD1	TRBV11-2	CASSTRTGTGELFF	TGTGCCAGCAGCACGCGGACAGGGACCGGGGAGCTGTTTTTT
few	TRBJ1-4	-	TRBV19	CASSLLKFATNEKLFF	TGTGCCAGTAGTCTACTGAAGTTTGCAACTAATGAAAAACTGTTTTTT
-	TRBJ2-3	-	TRBV7-3	CASSLTGRDTQYF	TGTGCCAGCAGTTTGACAGGTCGGGATACGCAGTATTTT
-	TRBJ2-2	-	TRBV5-8	CASSLGGSYTGELFF	TGTGCCAGCAGCTTAGGGGGTTCGTACACCGGGGAGCTGTTTTTT
-	TRBJ2-3	-	TRBV27	CASSRSGVADTQYF	TGTGCCAGCAGTCGGTCGGGGGTGGCAGATACGCAGTATTTT
-	TRBJ1-2	TRBD1	TRBV6-5	CASSISTGGAYGYTF	TGTGCCAGCAGTATTTCAACAGGGGGCGCCTATGGCTACACCTTC
-	TRBJ2-5	-	TRBV7-6	CASSPRGGGETQYF	TGTGCCAGCAGCCCCAGGGGTGGAGGAGAGACCCAGTACTTC
-	TRBJ1-3	TRBD1	TRBV19	CASTSHTQGASSGNTIYF	TGTGCCAGTACAAGCCACACCCAGGGGGCCAGCTCTGGAAACACCATATATTTT
-	TRBJ2-2	TRBD2	TRBV3-1/TRBV3-2	CASSLTGTSGPGELFF	TGTGCCAGCAGCCTCACCGGGACTAGCGGCCCCGGGGAGCTGTTTTTT
-	TRBJ2-3	TRBD2	TRBV11-2	CASSLARTSGASTDTQYF	TGTGCCAGCAGTTTAGCCAGGACTAGCGGGGCTAGCACAGATACGCAGTATTTT
-	TRBJ1-2	-	TRBV21-1	CASSKEWVEGYGYTF	TGTGCCAGCAGCAAAGAGTGGGTGGAGGGCTATGGCTACACCTTC
-	TRBJ1-2	TRBD1	TRBV27	CASSSPTGGHYGYTF	TGTGCCAGCAGTTCACCGACAGGGGGGCACTATGGCTACACCTTC
-	TRBJ2-5	TRBD1	TRBV4-1	CASSFNTGGATQYF	TGCGCCAGCAGCTTTAATACAGGGGGCGCGACCCAGTACTTC
-	TRBJ1-2	TRBD1	TRBV5-1	CASSLGTEWGYTF	TGCGCCAGCAGCCTAGGGACAGAGTGGGGCTACACCTTC
-	TRBJ1-1	TRBD1	TRBV18	CASSPRTGGTEAFF	TGTGCCAGCTCACCACGGACAGGGGGGACTGAAGCTTTCTTT
-	TRBJ1-5	-	TRBV6-6	CASSYSAGNQPQHF	TGTGCCAGCAGTTACTCGGCAGGGAATCAGCCCCAGCATTTT
-	TRBJ2-5	TRBD2	TRBV5-1	CASSPRLAGAGRETQYF	TGCGCCAGCAGCCCGAGACTAGCGGGGGCGGGTAGGGAGACCCAGTACTTC
-	TRBJ1-5	-	TRBV6-5	CASLSGGAGQPQHF	TGTGCCAGCCTGAGTGGGGGGGCGGGCCAGCCCCAGCATTTT
-	TRBJ1-3	-	TRBV9	CASSPRGNPGNTIYF	TGTGCCAGCAGCCCCAGAGGGAATCCTGGAAACACCATATATTTT
-	TRBJ1-1	-	TRBV9	CASSVEGEGTEAFF	TGTGCCAGCAGCGTAGAAGGGGAGGGCACTGAAGCTTTCTTT
-	TRBJ1-2	-	TRBV29-1	CSGGGERVYTF	TGCAGCGGGGGGGGAGAAAGAGTCTACACCTTC
-	TRBJ2-3	TRBD2	TRBV13	CASSFTGLAGVPDTQYF	TGTGCCAGCAGCTTTACGGGACTAGCGGGCGTCCCTGATACGCAGTATTTT
-	TRBJ2-1	TRBD1	TRBV13	CASSLGPPGQEAYNEQFF	TGTGCCAGCAGCTTAGGCCCCCCGGGACAGGAAGCCTACAATGAGCAGTTCTTC
-	TRBJ1-2	-	TRBV5-1	CASSLSGYIGMGYGYTF	TGCGCCAGCAGCTTGAGCGGGTATATCGGGATGGGCTATGGCTACACCTTC
-	TRBJ2-1	TRBD1	TRBV18	CASSPPAGGIYNEQFF	TGTGCCAGCTCACCACCGGCAGGGGGCATCTACAATGAGCAGTTCTTC
-	TRBJ2-7	-	TRBV15	CATSRDQADEQYF	TGTGCCACCAGCAGAGATCAAGCCGATGAGCAGTACTTC
-	TRBJ1-2	-	TRBV6-5	CASSRQAPSNGYTF	TGTGCCAGCAGTAGACAGGCCCCTTCGAATGGCTACACCTTC
-	TRBJ2-5	TRBD1	TRBV3-1/TRBV3-2	CASSQAGQGVQETQYF	TGTGCCAGCAGCCAAGCTGGACAGGGGGTTCAGGAGACCCAGTACTTC
-	TRBJ1-6	TRBD1	TRBV7-9	CASSSWDRSDDNSPLHF	TGTGCCAGCAGCTCCTGGGACAGGTCCGATGATAATTCACCCCTCCACTTT
-	TRBJ1-2	-	TRBV11-2	CASSAMEGLGYGGYTF	TGTGCCAGCAGCGCTATGGAGGGACTCGGTTACGGTGGCTACACCTTC
-	TRBJ2-2	-	TRBV25-1	CASSVRGNTGELFF	TGTGCCAGCAGTGTTAGGGGAAACACCGGGGAGCTGTTTTTT
-	TRBJ1-2	TRBD1	TRBV6-5	CASRDRGARGYTF	TGTGCCAGCAGGGACAGGGGCGCGAGGGGCTACACCTTC
once	TRBJ1-4	-	TRBV19	CASSRGPTGEKLFF	TGTGCCAGTAGTAGGGGCCCTACTGGTGAAAAACTGTTTTTT